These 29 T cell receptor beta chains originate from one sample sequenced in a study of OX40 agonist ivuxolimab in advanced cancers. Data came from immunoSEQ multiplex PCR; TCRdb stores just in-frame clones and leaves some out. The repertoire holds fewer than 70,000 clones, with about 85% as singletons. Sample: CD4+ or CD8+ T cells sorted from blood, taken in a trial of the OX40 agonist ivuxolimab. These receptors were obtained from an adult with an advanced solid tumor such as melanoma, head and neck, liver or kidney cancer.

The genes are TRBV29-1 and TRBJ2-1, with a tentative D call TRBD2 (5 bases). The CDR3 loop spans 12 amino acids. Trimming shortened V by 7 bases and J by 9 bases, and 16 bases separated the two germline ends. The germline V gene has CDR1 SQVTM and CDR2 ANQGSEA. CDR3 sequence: CSASLDLSEQFF. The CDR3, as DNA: TGCAGCGCCTCCCTGGACTTGAGTGAGCAGTTCTTC.

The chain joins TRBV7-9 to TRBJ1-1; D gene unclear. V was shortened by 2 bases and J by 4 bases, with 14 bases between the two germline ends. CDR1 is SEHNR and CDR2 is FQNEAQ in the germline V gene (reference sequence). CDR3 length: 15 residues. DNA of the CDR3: TGTGCCAGCAGCTTACCGCCCCGGACGGGCACTGAAGCTTTCTTT. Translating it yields CASSLPPRTGTEAFF.

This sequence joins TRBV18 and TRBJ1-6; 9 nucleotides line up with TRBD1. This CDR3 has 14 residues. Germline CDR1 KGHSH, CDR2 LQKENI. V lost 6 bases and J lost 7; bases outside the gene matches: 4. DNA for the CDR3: TGTGCCAGCTCCCGGGACAGGGACAATTCACCCCTCCACTTT. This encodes CASSRDRDNSPLHF.

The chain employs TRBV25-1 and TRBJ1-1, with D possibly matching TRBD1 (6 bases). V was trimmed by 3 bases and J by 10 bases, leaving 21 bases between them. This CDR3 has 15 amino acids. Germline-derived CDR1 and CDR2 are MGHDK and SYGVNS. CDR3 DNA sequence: TGTGCCAGCAGTGATTCGGGGGGCGCAAGGGGGAGAGCTTTCTTT. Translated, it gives CASSDSGGARGRAFF.

The DNA of the CDR3 is TGTGCCAGCAGGGGGACTATCGCTGGGGATGAGCAGTTCTTC. Translating gives CASRGTIAGDEQFF. This chain connects TRBV28 to TRBJ2-1; TRBD2 matches at 7 bases. This CDR3 has 14 residues. The ends lost 6 bases at V and 8 bases at J; junction bases unmatched: 10. The germline V gene has CDR1 MDHEN and CDR2 SYDVKM. Full variable domain (missing parts from reference TRBV28 and TRBJ2-1): DVKVTQSSRYLVKRTGEKVFLECVQDMDHENMFWYRQDPGLGLRLIYFSYDVKMKEKGDIPEGYSVSREKKERFSLILESASTNQTSMYLCASRGTIAGDEQFFGPGTRLTVL.

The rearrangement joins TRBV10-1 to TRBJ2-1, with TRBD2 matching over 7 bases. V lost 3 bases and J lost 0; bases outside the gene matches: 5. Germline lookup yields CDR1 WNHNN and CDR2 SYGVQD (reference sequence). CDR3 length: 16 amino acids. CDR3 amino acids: CASSDLAAGSYNEQFF. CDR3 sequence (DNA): TGCGCCAGCAGTGACCTAGCGGCAGGCTCCTACAATGAGCAGTTCTTC.

The CDR3 here is CASSYQNEKLFF. The CDR3 nucleotides read TGTGCCAGCAGCTATCAGAATGAAAAACTGTTTTTT. V usage is TRBV28 and J usage is TRBJ1-4; D call uncertain. This CDR3 comprises 12 residues. The germline CDR1 and CDR2 sequences are MDHEN and SYDVKM. V was shortened by 6 bases and J by 5 bases, with 7 bases between the two germline ends.

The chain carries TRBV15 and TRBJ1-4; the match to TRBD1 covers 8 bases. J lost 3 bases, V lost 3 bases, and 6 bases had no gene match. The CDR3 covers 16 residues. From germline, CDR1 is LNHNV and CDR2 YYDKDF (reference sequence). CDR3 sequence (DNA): TGTGCCACCAGCAGGACAGGGGTCGGGGCTAATGAAAAACTGTTTTTT. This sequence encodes CATSRTGVGANEKLFF.

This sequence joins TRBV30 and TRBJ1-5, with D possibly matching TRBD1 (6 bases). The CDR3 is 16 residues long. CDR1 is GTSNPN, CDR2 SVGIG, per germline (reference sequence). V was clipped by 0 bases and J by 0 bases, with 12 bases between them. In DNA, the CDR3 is TGTGCCTGGAGTGTAGAGGGGGGCCATAGCAATCAGCCCCAGCATTTT. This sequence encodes CAWSVEGGHSNQPQHF.

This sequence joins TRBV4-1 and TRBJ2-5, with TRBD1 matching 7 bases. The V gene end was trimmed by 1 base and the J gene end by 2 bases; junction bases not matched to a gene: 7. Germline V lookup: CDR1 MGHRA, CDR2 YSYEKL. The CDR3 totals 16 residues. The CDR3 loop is CASSQARGQAQETQYF. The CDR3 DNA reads TGCGCCAGCAGCCAAGCCCGAGGACAGGCGCAAGAGACCCAGTACTTC.

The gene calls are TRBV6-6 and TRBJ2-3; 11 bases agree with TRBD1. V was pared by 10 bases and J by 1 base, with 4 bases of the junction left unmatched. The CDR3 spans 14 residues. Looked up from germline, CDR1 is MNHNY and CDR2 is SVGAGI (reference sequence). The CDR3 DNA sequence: TGTGCCACCATGGGACAGGGGGGCACAGATACGCAGTATTTT. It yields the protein CATMGQGGTDTQYF.

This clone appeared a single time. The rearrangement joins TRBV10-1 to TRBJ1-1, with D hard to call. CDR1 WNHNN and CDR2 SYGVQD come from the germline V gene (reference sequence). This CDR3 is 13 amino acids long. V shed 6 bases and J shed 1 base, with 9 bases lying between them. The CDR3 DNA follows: TGCGCCAGCAGACTCGGAAAGAACACTGAAGCTTTCTTT. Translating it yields CASRLGKNTEAFF.

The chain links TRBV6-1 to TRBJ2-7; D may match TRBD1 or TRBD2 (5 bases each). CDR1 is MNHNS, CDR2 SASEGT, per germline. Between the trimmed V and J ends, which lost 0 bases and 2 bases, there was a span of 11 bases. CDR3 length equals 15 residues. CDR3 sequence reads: CASSEAGTSTYEQYF. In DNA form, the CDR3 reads TGTGCCAGCAGTGAAGCTGGGACGTCAACCTACGAGCAGTACTTC.

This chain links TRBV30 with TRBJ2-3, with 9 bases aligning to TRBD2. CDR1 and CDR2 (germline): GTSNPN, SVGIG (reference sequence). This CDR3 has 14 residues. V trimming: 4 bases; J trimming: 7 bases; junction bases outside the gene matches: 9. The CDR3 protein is CAWNRAGGMHTQYF. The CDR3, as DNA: TGTGCCTGGAATCGAGCGGGAGGTATGCATACGCAGTATTTT.

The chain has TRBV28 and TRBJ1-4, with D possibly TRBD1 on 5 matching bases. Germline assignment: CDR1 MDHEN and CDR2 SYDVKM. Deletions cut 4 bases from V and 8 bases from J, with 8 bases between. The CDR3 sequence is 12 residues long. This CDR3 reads CASSSRAEKLFF. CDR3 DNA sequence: TGTGCCAGCAGTTCCAGGGCCGAAAAACTGTTTTTT.

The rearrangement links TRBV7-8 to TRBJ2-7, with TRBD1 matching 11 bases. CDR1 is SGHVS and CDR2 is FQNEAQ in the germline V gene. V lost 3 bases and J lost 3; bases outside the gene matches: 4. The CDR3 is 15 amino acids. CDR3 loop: CASSLRTGGFYEQYF. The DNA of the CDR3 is TGTGCCAGCAGCTTGCGGACAGGGGGCTTCTACGAGCAGTACTTC.

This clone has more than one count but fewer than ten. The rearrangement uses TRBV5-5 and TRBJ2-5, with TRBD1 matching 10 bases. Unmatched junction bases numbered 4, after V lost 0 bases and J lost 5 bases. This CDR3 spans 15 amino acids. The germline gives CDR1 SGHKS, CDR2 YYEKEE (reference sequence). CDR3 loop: CASSLADRGLETQYF. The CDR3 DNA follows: TGTGCCAGCAGCTTGGCCGACAGGGGGCTTGAGACCCAGTACTTC.

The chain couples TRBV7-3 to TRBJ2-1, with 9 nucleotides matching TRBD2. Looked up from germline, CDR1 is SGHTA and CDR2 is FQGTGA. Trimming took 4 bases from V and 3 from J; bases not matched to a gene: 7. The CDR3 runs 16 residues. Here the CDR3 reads CASSSVAGAGYNEQFF. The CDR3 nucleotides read TGTGCCAGCAGCTCCGTAGCGGGAGCTGGCTACAATGAGCAGTTCTTC.

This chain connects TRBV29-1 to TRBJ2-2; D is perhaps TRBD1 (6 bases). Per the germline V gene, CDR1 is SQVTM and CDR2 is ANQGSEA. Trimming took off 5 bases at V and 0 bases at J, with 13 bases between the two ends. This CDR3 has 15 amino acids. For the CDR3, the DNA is TGCAGCGTTTATCCGGGACAAACGAACACCGGGGAGCTGTTTTTT. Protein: CSVYPGQTNTGELFF.

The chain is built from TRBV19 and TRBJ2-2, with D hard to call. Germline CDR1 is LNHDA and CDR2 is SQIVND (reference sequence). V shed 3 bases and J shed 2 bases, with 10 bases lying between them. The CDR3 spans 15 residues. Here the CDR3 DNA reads TGTGCCAGTAGTATGGCCACAGCTAACACCGGGGAGCTGTTTTTT. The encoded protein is CASSMATANTGELFF.

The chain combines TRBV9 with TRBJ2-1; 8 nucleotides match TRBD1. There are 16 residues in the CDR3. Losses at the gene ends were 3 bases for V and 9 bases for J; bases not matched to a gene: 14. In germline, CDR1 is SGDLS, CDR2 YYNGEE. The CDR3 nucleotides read TGTGCCAGCAGCGCGCTTACAGGGGGTTACATTAGTGAGCAGTTCTTC. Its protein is CASSALTGGYISEQFF.

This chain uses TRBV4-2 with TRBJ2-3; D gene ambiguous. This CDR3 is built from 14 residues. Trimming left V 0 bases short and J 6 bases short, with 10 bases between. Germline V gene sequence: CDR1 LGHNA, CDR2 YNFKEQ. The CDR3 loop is CASSQDHTRDTQYF. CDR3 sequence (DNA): TGTGCCAGCAGCCAAGATCACACCCGGGATACGCAGTATTTT.

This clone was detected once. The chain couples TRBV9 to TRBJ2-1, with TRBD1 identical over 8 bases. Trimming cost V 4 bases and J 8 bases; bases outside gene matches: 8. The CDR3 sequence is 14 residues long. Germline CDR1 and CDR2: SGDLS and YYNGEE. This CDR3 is CASSPQDREYEQFF. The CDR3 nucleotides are TGTGCCAGCAGCCCCCAGGACAGGGAATATGAGCAGTTCTTC.

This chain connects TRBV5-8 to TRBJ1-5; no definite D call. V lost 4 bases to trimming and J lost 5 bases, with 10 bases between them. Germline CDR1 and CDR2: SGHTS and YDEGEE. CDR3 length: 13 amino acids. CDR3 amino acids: CASSPWVDQPQHF. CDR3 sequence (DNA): TGTGCCAGCAGCCCGTGGGTGGATCAGCCCCAGCATTTT.

The CDR3 bases are TGTGCCAGCAGCCAAGAATATATCTGGGGGACAGGATCCTACAATGAGCAGTTCTTC. This encodes CASSQEYIWGTGSYNEQFF. The chain joins TRBV14 to TRBJ2-1; TRBD1 agrees at 8 bases. Germline V gene lookup returns CDR1 SGHDN and CDR2 FVKESK. After removal of 0 bases from V and 1 base from J, the junction contained 11 bases not matched to a gene. The CDR3 totals 19 residues.

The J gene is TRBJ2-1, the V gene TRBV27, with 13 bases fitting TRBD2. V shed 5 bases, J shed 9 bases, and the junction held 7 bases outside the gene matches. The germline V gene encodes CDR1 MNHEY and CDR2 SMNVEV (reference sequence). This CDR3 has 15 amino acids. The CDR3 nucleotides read TGTGCCAGCAGTAGGGGGACTAGCGGGATCTCTGAGCAGTTCTTC. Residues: CASSRGTSGISEQFF.

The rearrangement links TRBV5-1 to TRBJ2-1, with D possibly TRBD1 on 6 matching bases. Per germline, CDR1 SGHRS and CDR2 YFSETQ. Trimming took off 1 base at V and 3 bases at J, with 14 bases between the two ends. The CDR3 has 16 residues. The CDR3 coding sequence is TGCGCCAGCAGCTTGATGCTCCGGGACAACTACAATGAGCAGTTCTTC. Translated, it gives CASSLMLRDNYNEQFF.

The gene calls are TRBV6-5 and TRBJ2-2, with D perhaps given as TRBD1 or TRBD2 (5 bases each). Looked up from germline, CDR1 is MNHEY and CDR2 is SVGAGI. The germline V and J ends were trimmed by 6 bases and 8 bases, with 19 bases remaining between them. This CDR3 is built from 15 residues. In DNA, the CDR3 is TGTGCCAGCAGGGGATTTTTTGGGGGATCAGGGGAGCTGTTTTTT. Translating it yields CASRGFFGGSGELFF.

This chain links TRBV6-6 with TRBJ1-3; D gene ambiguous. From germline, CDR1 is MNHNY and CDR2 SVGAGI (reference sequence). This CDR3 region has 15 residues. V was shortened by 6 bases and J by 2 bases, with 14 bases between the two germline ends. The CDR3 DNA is TGTGCCAGCAGACCCCCCGGGAACCCTGGAAACACCATATATTTT. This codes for CASRPPGNPGNTIYF.